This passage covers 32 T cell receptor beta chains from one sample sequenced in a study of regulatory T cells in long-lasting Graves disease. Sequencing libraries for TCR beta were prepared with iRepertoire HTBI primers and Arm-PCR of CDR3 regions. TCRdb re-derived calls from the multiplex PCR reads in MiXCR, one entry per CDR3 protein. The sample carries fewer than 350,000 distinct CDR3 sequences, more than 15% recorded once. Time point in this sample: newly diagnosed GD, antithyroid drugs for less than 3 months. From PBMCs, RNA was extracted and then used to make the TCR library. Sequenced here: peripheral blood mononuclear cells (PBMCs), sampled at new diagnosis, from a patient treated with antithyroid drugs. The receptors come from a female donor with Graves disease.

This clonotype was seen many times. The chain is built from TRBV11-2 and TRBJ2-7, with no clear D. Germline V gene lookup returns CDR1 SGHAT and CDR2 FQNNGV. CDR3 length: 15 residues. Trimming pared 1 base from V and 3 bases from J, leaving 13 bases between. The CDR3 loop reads CASSLVRINRYEQYF. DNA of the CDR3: TGTGCCAGCAGCTTAGTCCGGATAAATCGCTACGAGCAGTACTTC.

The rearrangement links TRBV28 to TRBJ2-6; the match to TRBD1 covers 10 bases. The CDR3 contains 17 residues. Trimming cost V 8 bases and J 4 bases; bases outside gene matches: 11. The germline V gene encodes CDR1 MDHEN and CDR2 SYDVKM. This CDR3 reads CASSTGGAGTGANVLTF. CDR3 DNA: TGTGCCAGCTCGACAGGGGGCGCGGGCACCGGGGCCAACGTCCTGACTTTC.

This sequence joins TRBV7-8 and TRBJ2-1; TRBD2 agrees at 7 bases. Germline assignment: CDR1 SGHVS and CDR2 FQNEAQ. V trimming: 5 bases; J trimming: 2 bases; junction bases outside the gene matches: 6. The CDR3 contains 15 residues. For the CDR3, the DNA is TGTGCCAGCAGCACGGGACTAAAACCCTACAATGAGCAGTTCTTC. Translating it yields CASSTGLKPYNEQFF.

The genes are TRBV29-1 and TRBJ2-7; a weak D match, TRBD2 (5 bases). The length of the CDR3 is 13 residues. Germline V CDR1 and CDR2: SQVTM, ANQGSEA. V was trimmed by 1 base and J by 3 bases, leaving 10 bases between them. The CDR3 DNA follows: TGCAGCGTTGAAGGAGCCGGGAACTACGAGCAGTACTTC. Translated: CSVEGAGNYEQYF.

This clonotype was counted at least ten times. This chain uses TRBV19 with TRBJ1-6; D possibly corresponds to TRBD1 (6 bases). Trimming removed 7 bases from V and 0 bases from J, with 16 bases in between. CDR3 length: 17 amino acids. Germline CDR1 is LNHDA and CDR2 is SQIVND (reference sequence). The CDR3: CASTPGHLSSYNSPLHF. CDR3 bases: TGTGCCAGTACCCCGGGACACCTAAGCTCCTATAATTCACCCCTCCACTTT.

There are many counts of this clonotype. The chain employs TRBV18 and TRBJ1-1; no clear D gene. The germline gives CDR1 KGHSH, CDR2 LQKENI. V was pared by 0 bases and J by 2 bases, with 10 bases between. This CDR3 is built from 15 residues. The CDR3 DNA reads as TGTGCCAGCTCACCACCCCAGAAGCCTAACACTGAAGCTTTCTTT. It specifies CASSPPQKPNTEAFF.

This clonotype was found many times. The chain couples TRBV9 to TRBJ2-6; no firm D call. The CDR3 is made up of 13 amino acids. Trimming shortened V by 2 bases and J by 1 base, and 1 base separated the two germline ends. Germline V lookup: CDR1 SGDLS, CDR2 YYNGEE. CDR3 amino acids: CASSVSGANVLTF. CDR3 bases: TGTGCCAGCAGCGTTTCTGGGGCCAACGTCCTGACTTTC.

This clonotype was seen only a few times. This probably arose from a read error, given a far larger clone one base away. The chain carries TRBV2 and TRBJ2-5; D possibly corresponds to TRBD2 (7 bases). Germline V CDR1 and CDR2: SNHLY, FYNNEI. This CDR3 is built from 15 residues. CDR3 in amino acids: CASSESLGRDNEQLF. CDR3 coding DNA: TGTGCCAGCAGTGAATCTTTGGGGAGGGACAATGAGCAGCTCTTC.

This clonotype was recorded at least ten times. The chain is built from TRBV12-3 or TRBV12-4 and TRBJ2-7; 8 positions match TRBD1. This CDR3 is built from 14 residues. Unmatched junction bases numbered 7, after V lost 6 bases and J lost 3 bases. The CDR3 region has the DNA TGTGCCAGCAGATTGACCGGGACAGGCTACGAGCAGTACTTC. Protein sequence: CASRLTGTGYEQYF.

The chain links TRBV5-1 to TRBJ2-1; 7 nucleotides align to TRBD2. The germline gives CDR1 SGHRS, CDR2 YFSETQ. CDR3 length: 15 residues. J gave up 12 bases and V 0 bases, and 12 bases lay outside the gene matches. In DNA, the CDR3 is TGCGCCAGCAGCTTGGTACTTACCCGGGACTATGTGCAGTTCTTC. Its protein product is CASSLVLTRDYVQFF.

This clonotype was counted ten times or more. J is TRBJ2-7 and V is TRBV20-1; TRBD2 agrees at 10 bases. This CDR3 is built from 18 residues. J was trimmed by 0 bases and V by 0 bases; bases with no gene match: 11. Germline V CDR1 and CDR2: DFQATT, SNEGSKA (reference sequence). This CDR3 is CSARDQLAGTRSSYEQYF. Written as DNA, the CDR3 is TGCAGTGCTAGAGATCAACTAGCGGGGACCCGAAGCTCCTACGAGCAGTACTTC.

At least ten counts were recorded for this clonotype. CDR3 region: CASSYVIAGVKEQYF. The CDR3 coding sequence is TGTGCCAGCAGTTACGTGATAGCGGGAGTGAAAGAGCAGTACTTC. This sequence joins TRBV6-2 or TRBV6-3 and TRBJ2-7, with 9 bases aligning to TRBD2. V lost 2 bases and J lost 7; bases outside the gene matches: 9. The CDR3 is 15 amino acids. Looked up from germline, CDR1 is MNHEY and CDR2 is SVGEGT.

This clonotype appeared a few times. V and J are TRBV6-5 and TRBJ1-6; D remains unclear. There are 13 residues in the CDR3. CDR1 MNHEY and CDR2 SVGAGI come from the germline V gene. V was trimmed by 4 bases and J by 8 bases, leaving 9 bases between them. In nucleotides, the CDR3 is TGTGCCAGCAGTTGGGCAGTCGATTCACCCCTCCACTTT. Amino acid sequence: CASSWAVDSPLHF.

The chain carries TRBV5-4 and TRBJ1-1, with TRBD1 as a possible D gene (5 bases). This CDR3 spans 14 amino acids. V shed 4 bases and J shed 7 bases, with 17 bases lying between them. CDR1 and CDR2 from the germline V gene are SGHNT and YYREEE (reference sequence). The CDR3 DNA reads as TGTGCCAGCAGCCTCCAGGGCATTCTGGGTGAAGCTTTCTTT. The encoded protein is CASSLQGILGEAFF.

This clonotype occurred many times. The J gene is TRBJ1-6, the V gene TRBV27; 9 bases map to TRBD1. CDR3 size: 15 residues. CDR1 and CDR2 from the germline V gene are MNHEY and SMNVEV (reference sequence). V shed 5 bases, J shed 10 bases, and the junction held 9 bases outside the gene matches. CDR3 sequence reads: CASSPRDRARSPLHF. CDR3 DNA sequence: TGTGCCAGCAGTCCGAGGGACAGGGCACGGTCACCCCTCCACTTT.

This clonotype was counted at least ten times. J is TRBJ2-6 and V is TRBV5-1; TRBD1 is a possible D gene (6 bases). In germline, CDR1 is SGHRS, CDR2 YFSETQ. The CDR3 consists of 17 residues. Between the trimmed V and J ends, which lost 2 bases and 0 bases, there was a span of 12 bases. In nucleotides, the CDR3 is TGCGCCAGCAGCTTCGGACAGTCGCACTCTGGGGCCAACGTCCTGACTTTC. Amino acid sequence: CASSFGQSHSGANVLTF.

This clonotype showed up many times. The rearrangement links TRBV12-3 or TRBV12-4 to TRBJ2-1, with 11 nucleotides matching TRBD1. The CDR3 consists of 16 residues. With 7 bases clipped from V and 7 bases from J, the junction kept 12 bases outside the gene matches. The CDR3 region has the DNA TGTGCCAGCACCACAACCCGGGACAGGGGGACTAATGAGCAGTTCTTC. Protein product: CASTTTRDRGTNEQFF.

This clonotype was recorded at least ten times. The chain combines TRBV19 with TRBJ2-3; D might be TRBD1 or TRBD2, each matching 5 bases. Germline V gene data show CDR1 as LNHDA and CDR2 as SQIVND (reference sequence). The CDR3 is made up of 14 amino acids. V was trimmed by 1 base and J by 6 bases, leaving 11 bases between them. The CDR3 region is CASSIGRWGDTQYF. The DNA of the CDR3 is TGTGCCAGTAGTATAGGCCGCTGGGGGGATACGCAGTATTTT. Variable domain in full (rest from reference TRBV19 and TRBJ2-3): DGGITQSPKYLFRKEGQNVTLSCEQNLNHDAMYWYRQDPGQGLRLIYYSQIVNDFQKGDIAEGYSVSREKKESFPLTVTSAQKNPTAFYLCASSIGRWGDTQYFGPGTRLTVL.

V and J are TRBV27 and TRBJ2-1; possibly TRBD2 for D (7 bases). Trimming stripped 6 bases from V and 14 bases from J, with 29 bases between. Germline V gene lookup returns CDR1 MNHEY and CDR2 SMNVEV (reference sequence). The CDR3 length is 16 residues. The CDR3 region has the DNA TGTGCCAGCAGACGGGCGTCGAACCGGGGGGCACCATCGGAGTTCTTC. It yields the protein CASRRASNRGAPSEFF.

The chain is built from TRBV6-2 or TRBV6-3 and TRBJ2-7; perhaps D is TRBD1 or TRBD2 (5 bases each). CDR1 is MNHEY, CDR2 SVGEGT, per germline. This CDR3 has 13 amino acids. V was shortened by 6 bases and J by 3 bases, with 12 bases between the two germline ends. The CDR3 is CASSNGGIYEQYF. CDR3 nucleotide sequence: TGTGCCAGCAGCAATGGGGGTATCTACGAGCAGTACTTC.

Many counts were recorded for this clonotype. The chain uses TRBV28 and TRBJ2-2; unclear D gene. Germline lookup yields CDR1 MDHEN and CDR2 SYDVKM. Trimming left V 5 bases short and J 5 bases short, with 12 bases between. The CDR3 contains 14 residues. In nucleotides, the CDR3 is TGTGCCAGCAGTAGGTCAGGTTCGACCGGGGAGCTGTTTTTT. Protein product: CASSRSGSTGELFF.

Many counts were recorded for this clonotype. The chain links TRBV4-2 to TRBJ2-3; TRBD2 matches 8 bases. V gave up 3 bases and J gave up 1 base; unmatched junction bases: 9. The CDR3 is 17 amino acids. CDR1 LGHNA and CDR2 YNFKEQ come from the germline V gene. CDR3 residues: CASSQAQRELGTDTQYF. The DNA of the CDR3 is TGTGCCAGCAGCCAGGCTCAGCGGGAGTTGGGCACAGATACGCAGTATTTT.

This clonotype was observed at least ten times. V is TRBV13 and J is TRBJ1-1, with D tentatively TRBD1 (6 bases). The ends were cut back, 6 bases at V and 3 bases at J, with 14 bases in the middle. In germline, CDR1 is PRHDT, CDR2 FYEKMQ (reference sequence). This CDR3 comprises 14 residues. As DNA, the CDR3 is TGTGCCAGCAGTCTACAGGGTTGGGACACTGAAGCTTTCTTT. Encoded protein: CASSLQGWDTEAFF.

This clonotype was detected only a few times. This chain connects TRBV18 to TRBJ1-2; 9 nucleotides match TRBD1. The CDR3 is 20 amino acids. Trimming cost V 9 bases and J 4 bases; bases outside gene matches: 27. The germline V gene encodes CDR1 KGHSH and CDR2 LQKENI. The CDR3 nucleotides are TGTGCCAGACGGACACCGCTGCGGGACAGGGAGGAGGGGCTAAGCTATGGCTACACCTTC. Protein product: CARRTPLRDREEGLSYGYTF.

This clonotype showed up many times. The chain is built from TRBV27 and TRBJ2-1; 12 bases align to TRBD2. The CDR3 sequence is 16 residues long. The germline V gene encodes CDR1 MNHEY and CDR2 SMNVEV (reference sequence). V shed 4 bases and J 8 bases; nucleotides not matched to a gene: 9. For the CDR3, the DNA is TGTGCCAGCAGTTCCCGGACTAGCGGGGCTTTCTATGAGCAGTTCTTC. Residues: CASSSRTSGAFYEQFF.

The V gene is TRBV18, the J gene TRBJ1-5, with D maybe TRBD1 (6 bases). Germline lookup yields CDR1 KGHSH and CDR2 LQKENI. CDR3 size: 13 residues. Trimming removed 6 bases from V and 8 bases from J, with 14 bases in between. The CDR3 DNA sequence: TGTGCCAGCTCCACGGCGGGGGGCAAGCCCCAGCATTTT. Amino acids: CASSTAGGKPQHF.

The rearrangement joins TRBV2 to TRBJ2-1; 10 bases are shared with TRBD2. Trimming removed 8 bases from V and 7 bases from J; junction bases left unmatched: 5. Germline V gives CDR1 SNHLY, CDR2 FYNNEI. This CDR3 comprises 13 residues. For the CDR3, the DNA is TGTGCCAGCGAAGTAGCGGGAGGTAATGAGCAGTTCTTC. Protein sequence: CASEVAGGNEQFF.

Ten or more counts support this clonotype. The CDR3 DNA reads as TGTGCCAGTAGTATAGGATACTACAATGAGCAGTTCTTC. Translation gives CASSIGYYNEQFF. This sequence joins TRBV19 and TRBJ2-1, with D uncertain. CDR1 and CDR2 (germline): LNHDA, SQIVND (reference sequence). The germline V and J ends were trimmed by 1 base and 3 bases, with 4 bases remaining between them. The CDR3 is 13 amino acids. Drawing the rest from reference TRBV19 and TRBJ2-1, the complete variable domain is DGGITQSPKYLFRKEGQNVTLSCEQNLNHDAMYWYRQDPGQGLRLIYYSQIVNDFQKGDIAEGYSVSREKKESFPLTVTSAQKNPTAFYLCASSIGYYNEQFFGPGTRLTVL.

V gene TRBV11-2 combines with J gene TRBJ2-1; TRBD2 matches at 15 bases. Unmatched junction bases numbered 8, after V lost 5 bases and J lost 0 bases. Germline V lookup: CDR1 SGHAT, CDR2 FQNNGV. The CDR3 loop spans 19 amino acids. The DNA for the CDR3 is TGTGCCAGCAGCAAACCGGGACTAGCGGGAGGTGCCTCCTACAATGAGCAGTTCTTC. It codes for CASSKPGLAGGASYNEQFF.

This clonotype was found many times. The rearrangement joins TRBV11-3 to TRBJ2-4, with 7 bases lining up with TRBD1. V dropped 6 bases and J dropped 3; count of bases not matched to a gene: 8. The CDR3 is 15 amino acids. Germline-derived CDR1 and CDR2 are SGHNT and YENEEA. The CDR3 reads CASSHRQGGKNIQYF. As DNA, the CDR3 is TGTGCCAGCAGTCACAGACAGGGTGGCAAAAACATTCAGTACTTC.

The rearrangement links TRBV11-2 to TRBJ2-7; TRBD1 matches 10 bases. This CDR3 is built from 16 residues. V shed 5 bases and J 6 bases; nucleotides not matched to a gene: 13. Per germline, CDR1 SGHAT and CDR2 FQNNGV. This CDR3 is CASSPTTGGASVEQYF. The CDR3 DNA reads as TGTGCCAGCAGCCCTACGACAGGGGGCGCATCAGTCGAGCAGTACTTC.

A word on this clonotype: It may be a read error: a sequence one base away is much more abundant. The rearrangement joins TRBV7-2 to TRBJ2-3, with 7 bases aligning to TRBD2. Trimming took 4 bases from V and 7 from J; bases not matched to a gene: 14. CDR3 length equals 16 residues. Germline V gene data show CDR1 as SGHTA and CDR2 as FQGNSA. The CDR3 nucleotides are TGTGCCAGCAGCTCCGGTGGGGGAGGGCCAGTACATACGCAGTATTTT. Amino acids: CASSSGGGGPVHTQYF.